This record concerns one T cell receptor (beta chain) sequence. The sample comes from a study of blood T cells in healthy people across ages. The V segment lost 3 bases and the J segment 4 bases; nucleotides outside the gene matches: 5. Germline V gives CDR1 SGDLS, CDR2 YYNGEE. The CDR3 runs 14 residues. The people who gave samples were healthy Caucasians from Russia, aged roughly 6 to 90. Through a sample-barcoded 5' primer and a J-beta primer mix, a second PCR was run for roughly 6 to 11 cycles. Each CDR3 protein gets one entry after TCRdb re-called the 5' RACE reads with MiXCR. The table includes more than 1.4 million distinct CDR3 sequences, 42% detected once.

The chain employs TRBV9 and TRBJ2-3; TRBD1 agrees at 7 bases. Sequences were obtained from blood. The TCR sequence derives from a young woman in good health. CDR3 DNA sequence: TGTGCCAGCAGCGGGGGACAGCCTGCAGATACGCAGTATTTT. Its protein is CASSGGQPADTQYF.